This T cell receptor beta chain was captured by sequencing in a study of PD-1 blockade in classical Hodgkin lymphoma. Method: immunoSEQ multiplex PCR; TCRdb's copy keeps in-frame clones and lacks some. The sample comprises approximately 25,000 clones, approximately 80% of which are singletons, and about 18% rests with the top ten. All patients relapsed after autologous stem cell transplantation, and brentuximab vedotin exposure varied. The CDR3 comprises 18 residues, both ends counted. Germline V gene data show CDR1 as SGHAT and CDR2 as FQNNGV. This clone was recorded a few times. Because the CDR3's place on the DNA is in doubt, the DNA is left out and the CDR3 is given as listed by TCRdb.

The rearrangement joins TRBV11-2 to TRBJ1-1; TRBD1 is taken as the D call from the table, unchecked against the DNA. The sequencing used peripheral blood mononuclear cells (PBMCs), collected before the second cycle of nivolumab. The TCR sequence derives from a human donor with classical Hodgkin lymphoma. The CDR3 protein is CASSFSLDRGARNTEAFF.